Each of the 3 T cell receptor beta chains below was sequenced from the same sample in a study of cytomegalovirus exposure and HLA in healthy donors (dated by TCRdb to about 2017). Receptor libraries were prepared by the immunoSEQ multiplex PCR assay. For the multiplex PCR, a mixture combining 60 forward primers for TCR Vbeta segments and 13 reverse primers for TCR Jbeta segments was used. In TCRdb, the immuneACCESS table is reduced to in-frame sequences with V and J assigned. These tables do not hold every clone; where another copy was compared, an unresolved V gene accounts for under half, and the others remain unexplained. The sample table holds about 110,000 clones, of which 65% to 85% were seen once. The ten top clones hold around 6% of the sample. The sequencing sample was made of PBMCs. The receptors shown here come from a male donor in good health and CMV-seronegative.

The rearrangement joins TRBV5-4 to TRBJ1-1; D gene uncertain. Germline V gene lookup returns CDR1 SGHNT and CDR2 YYREEE (reference sequence). The CDR3 is 11 residues long. Trimming shortened V by 2 bases and J by 7 bases, and 6 bases separated the two germline ends. The CDR3 DNA follows: TGTGCCAGCAGCTTCGCAGATGAAGCTTTCTTT. Amino acids: CASSFADEAFF.

V gene TRBV7-9 combines with J gene TRBJ2-1, with 13 bases aligning to TRBD2. CDR3 length: 17 residues. Trimming removed 4 bases from V and 5 bases from J; junction bases left unmatched: 8. Germline CDR1 SEHNR, CDR2 FQNEAQ (reference sequence). This CDR3 reads CASSYRLAGGGHNEQFF. DNA for the CDR3: TGTGCCAGCAGCTATCGACTAGCGGGAGGAGGTCACAATGAGCAGTTCTTC.

The chain couples TRBV7-3 to TRBJ1-1; TRBD1 matches 10 bases. J was trimmed by 7 bases and V by 4 bases; bases with no gene match: 9. CDR1 SGHTA and CDR2 FQGTGA come from the germline V gene. This CDR3 spans 15 amino acids. Here the CDR3 reads CASSSTPGQGIEAFF. CDR3 sequence (DNA): TGTGCCAGCAGCTCCACCCCGGGACAGGGGATTGAAGCTTTCTTT.